These 4 T cell receptor beta chains came from one sample sequenced in a study of blood T cell repertoires in COVID-19. Profiled with immunoSEQ multiplex PCR; TCRdb holds only in-frame clones, not every one. The table lists a few hundred thousand clones, around 85% of them singletons. Specimen: peripheral blood. These receptor sequences come from a man in his 60s with acute or convalescent COVID-19.

The chain joins TRBV21-1 to TRBJ2-7; the table gives TRBD2 as D, unverified against the DNA. TRBV21-1 is noted as a pseudogene. The CDR3 is 14 amino acids. CDR3: CASSNRVLEYEQYF. Here the CDR3 DNA reads TGTGCCAGCAGCAACCGGGTCCTAGAATACGAGCAGTACTTC.

This rearrangement joins TRBV12-3 or TRBV12-4 to TRBJ2-2; no definite D call. The germline V and J ends were trimmed by 6 bases and 2 bases, with 4 bases remaining between them. The CDR3 is 12 amino acids. The CDR3 region is CASSPNTGELFF. CDR3 DNA sequence: TGTGCCAGCAGCCCAAACACCGGGGAGCTGTTTTTT.

The chain joins TRBV28 to TRBJ1-1; no clear D. From germline, CDR1 is MDHEN and CDR2 SYDVKM. This CDR3 spans 15 amino acids. Trimming removed 6 bases at V and 4 bases at J, with 18 bases between. The CDR3 here is CASSDSGAVGTEAFF. CDR3 nucleotides: TGTGCCAGCAGCGACTCCGGAGCCGTTGGCACTGAAGCTTTCTTT.

This rearrangement joins TRBV11-1 to TRBJ2-7; 8 positions agree with TRBD1. The trim removed 8 bases at V and 4 bases at J, leaving 4 bases unmatched. Germline-derived CDR1 and CDR2 are SGHAT and FQDESV (reference sequence). The CDR3 extends over 12 amino acids. The CDR3 coding sequence is TGTGCCAGCGCCCGACAGGGGTACGAGCAGTACTTC. This codes for CASARQGYEQYF.